Shown below are 5 T cell receptor beta chains from a single sample sequenced in a study of CD8+CD57+ T cells in acquired aplastic anemia. TCR beta VDJ combinations and CDR3 sequences were profiled from genomic DNA. MiXCR was run by TCRdb on the reads, yielding one entry per CDR3 protein. The table shows a few hundred thousand distinct CDR3 sequences, with under 50% occurring only once. Patients selected for sequencing had displayed CD8+CD57+ cell expansion by flow cytometry. Sequenced: sorted CD4+, CD8+, or CD8+CD57+ T cells (not recorded which) from PBMCs. These receptors were obtained from a human donor with aplastic anemia.

This clonotype was seen ten or more times. This rearrangement joins TRBV6-6 to TRBJ2-6, with a tentative D call TRBD1 (7 bases). Germline V gene sequence: CDR1 MNHNY, CDR2 SVGAGI (reference sequence). The CDR3 has 19 amino acids. V dropped 2 bases and J dropped 1 base, with 18 bases sitting between them. For the CDR3, the DNA is TGTGCCAGCAGTTACAGGGGGCGTGGGGGGTTTTCTGGGGCCAACGTCCTGACTTTC. It codes for CASSYRGRGGFSGANVLTF.

V and J are TRBV19 and TRBJ1-5, with 7 positions matching TRBD1. CDR1 and CDR2 from the germline V gene are LNHDA and SQIVND (reference sequence). Trimming cost V 5 bases and J 1 base; bases outside gene matches: 17. This CDR3 comprises 19 residues. The CDR3, as DNA: TGTGCCAGTAGTCTCCTCCTTGGGACCCACAGGGGAAGCAATCAGCCCCAGCATTTT. Protein product: CASSLLLGTHRGSNQPQHF.

Worth noting for this clonotype: This could be a read error, since a much larger clone is one nucleotide away. It is likely a read error, because the conserved phenylalanine at the end of the CDR3 is missing. This chain joins TRBV6-1 and TRBJ2-7; D may be TRBD2 (7 bases). The germline V gene has CDR1 MNHNS and CDR2 SASEGT. The CDR3 spans 13 residues. The ends were cut back, 6 bases at V and 4 bases at J, with 13 bases in the middle. Here the CDR3 DNA reads TGTGCCAGCAGCGGAGGGGGGGGGTACGAGCAGTACTTA. Its protein is CASSGGGGYEQYL.

The V gene is TRBV9, the J gene TRBJ2-2; TRBD1 matches 8 bases. The CDR3 runs 15 residues. V lost 3 bases to trimming and J lost 4 bases; unmatched junction nucleotides: 5. Germline V lookup: CDR1 SGDLS, CDR2 YYNGEE. Here the CDR3 reads CASSANTGGTGELFF. CDR3 sequence (DNA): TGTGCCAGCAGCGCCAATACAGGGGGCACCGGGGAGCTGTTTTTT. The whole variable domain, filled in from reference TRBV9 and TRBJ2-2, reads DSGVTQTPKHLITATGQRVTLRCSPRSGDLSVYWYQQSLDQGLQFLIQYYNGEERAKGNILERFSAQQFPDLHSELNLSSLELGDSALYFCASSANTGGTGELFFGEGSRLTVL.

This clonotype has at least ten counts. The rearrangement uses TRBV5-5 and TRBJ2-7, with 7 bases that match TRBD1. The germline V gene encodes CDR1 SGHKS and CDR2 YYEKEE (reference sequence). The CDR3 sequence is 15 residues long. Trimming removed 4 bases from V and 2 bases from J; junction bases left unmatched: 9. The CDR3 coding sequence is TGTGCCAGCAGCCCTTTCGGACAGGACCCCTACGAGCAGTACTTC. Protein product: CASSPFGQDPYEQYF.